This record covers a single T cell receptor (beta chain). What it binds is unknown. It was with 60 Vbeta and 13 Jbeta primers that the PCR ran. Assay: immunoSEQ multiplex PCR; the TCRdb copy retains only in-frame clones and omits some. The sample has about 140,000 clones, 76% seen once. This sample is part of a study of cytomegalovirus exposure and HLA in healthy donors. Whole-study results and caveats: The majority of TCR sequences were rare, yet some public TCRs appeared in many donors.

Germline CDR1 reads SGDLS; CDR2 reads YYNGEE. CDR3 length: 15 residues. V was trimmed by 0 bases and J by 8 bases, leaving 15 bases between them. The source material was PBMCs. This chain uses TRBV9 with TRBJ2-1; perhaps TRBD2 as D (6 bases). The sequence derives from a woman aged 35 to 49 in good health and CMV-seronegative. The CDR3 nucleotides read TGTGCCAGCAGCGTAGCGGCCACACTAGCCTATGAGCAGTTCTTC. This encodes CASSVAATLAYEQFF.